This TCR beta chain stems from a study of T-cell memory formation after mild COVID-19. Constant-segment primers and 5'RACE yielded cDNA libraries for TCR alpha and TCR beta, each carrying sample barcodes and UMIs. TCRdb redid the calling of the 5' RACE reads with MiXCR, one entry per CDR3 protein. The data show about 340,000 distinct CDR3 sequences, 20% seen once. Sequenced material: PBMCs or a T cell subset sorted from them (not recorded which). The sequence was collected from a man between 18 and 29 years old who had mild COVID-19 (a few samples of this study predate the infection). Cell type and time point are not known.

DNA for the CDR3: TGTGCCAGCAGTTTGGTGAGAGACAATCAGCCCCAGCATTTT. It translates to CASSLVRDNQPQHF. V gene TRBV12-3 or TRBV12-4 combines with J gene TRBJ1-5, with D unclear. The length of the CDR3 is 14 residues. The V gene lost 3 bases and the J gene lost 3 bases, with 9 bases spanning the gap.